This T cell receptor beta chain was profiled in a study of T cells in Graves' hyperthyroidism and ophthalmopathy. Study results and limitations: Clonotypes that were expanded in thyroid above 0.001 mostly appeared in blood too.

The germline gives CDR1 KGHDR, CDR2 SFDVKD. The length of the CDR3 is 16 residues. The trim removed 3 bases at V and 2 bases at J, leaving 5 bases unmatched. Amplification of TCR beta CDR3 regions was performed using RNA transcripts as template. Primed by the HTBI set, a first-round RT-PCR was run on the TCR CDR3. TCRdb ran MiXCR on the multiplex PCR reads and lists one entry per CDR3 protein. This table has 400,000 to 500,000 distinct CDR3 sequences, about 14% appearing once. This clonotype was recorded at least ten times. Its specificity is not known. The V and J genes are TRBV24-1 and TRBJ2-1; 8 bases are a match to TRBD2. The material sequenced was blood. The sequence derives from a man between 18 and 29 years old with Graves' ophthalmopathy. In nucleotides, the CDR3 is TGTGCCACCAGTGATGAGGCGGGAGGAACCTACAATGAGCAGTTCTTC. Encoded protein: CATSDEAGGTYNEQFF.